This TCR beta chain originates from a study of blood T cell repertoires in COVID-19. Overall study context: From T cells, B-cell-depleted T cells, or PBMCs came the material, which was cDNA or gDNA.

In the original analysis: It was from reference gene primer amplification that nucleated cell counts were estimated. Profiling relied on immunoSEQ multiplex PCR, and the TCRdb table lists in-frame clones only, not all of them. V, J and clone size reflect that table, while D and trimming were determined from the DNA. This sample has about 260,000 clones, with approximately 88% found just once. The CDR3 totals 13 residues. Germline CDR1 SNHLY, CDR2 FYNNEI. Germline trimming cut 7 bases from V and 6 bases from J; bases unmatched to any gene: 8. The chain uses TRBV2 and TRBJ1-1; 7 bases match TRBD1. This clonotype was sampled from a human donor in a cohort sampled during active COVID-19. Sequenced input: peripheral blood. This chain's CDR3 is CASTSQGVPEAFF. CDR3 in DNA: TGTGCCAGCACTTCCCAGGGGGTTCCTGAAGCTTTCTTT.